The clone carrying this TCR beta chain has at least ten counts. Antigen: not known. Germline V CDR1 and CDR2: MNHNS, SASEGT. The CDR3 has 15 amino acids. V lost 0 bases, J lost 3 bases, and 11 bases lay in between. The sample belongs to a study of glioma-infiltrating T cells. Findings and limits, study-wide: Very few CDR3 sequences were shared between tissue and blood. Tissue-blood divergence was below expectation in non-neoplastic patients, above in gliomas.

TCR alpha and beta CDR3 regions were amplified from RNA using iRepertoire nested multiplex PCR. One-step reverse transcription and amplification started from roughly 100-400 ng of tissue mRNA or PBMC total RNA. MiXCR, applied by TCRdb to the multiplex PCR reads, yields one record per CDR3 protein. The sample carries under 200,000 distinct CDR3 sequences, about 47% recorded once. The material sequenced was glioma tissue, nonneoplastic brain tissue, or PBMCs (not recorded which). The receptor comes from a human donor with low-grade glioma or glioblastoma, undergoing nonglioma brain surgery, or in good health (not recorded which). V is TRBV6-1 and J is TRBJ2-5, with D possibly matching TRBD2 (5 bases). The CDR3 bases are TGTGCCAGCAGTGAAGCAGGGAGCCCTGAAGAGACCCAGTACTTC. Translated, it gives CASSEAGSPEETQYF.